The entry below gives a single T cell receptor (beta chain) sequence along with its context. The antigen is unknown. This entry is derived from a study of shared clonotypes between healthy human individuals. Study-wide findings and caveats: About 5% was the fraction of naive CD4 clonotypes found shared across a few donors.

Researchers ran the assay at a deep level. Genomic DNA from each subset was divided evenly over several immunoSEQ plates. Some clones are missing from TCRdb's copy, which holds only in-frame ones; the method was immunoSEQ multiplex PCR. The top ten clones hold about 1.4% of a sample with roughly 1,100,000 clones, approximately 76% of them seen once. Trimming left V 0 bases short and J 4 bases short, with 11 bases between. CDR3 length equals 15 residues. Germline CDR1 reads SNHLY; CDR2 reads FYNNEI. The source of this sequence is a young man in good health. Sequenced material: memory CD4+ T cells sorted from blood. Subset meaning: CD45RA-negative fraction. The V and J genes are TRBV2 and TRBJ2-3; D is possibly TRBD1 or TRBD2 (5 bases each). The CDR3 reads CASSEASRGPDTQYF. Written as DNA, the CDR3 is TGTGCCAGCAGTGAAGCATCCCGGGGACCAGATACGCAGTATTTT. Full variable domain (missing parts from reference TRBV2 and TRBJ2-3): EPEVTQTPSHQVTQMGQEVILRCVPISNHLYFYWYRQILGQKVEFLVSFYNNEISEKSEIFDDQFSVERPDGSNFTLKIRSTKLEDSAMYFCASSEASRGPDTQYFGPGTRLTVL.